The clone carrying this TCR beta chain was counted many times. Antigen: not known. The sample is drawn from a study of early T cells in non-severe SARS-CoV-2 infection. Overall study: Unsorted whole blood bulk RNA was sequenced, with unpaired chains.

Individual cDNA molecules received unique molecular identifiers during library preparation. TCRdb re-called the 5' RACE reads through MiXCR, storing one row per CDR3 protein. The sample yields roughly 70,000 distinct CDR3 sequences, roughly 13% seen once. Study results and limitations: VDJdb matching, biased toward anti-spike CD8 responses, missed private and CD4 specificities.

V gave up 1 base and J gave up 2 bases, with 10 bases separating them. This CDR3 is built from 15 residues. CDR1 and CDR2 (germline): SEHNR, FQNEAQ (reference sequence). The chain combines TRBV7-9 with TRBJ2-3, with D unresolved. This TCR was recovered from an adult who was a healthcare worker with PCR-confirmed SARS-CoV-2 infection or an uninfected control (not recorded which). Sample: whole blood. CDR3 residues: CASSLEGQNTDTQYF. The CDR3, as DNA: TGTGCCAGCAGCTTAGAGGGCCAGAACACAGATACGCAGTATTTT.